The 14 T cell receptor beta chains listed next were all sequenced from one sample in a study of cytomegalovirus exposure and HLA in healthy donors. Both 60 Vbeta primers and 13 Jbeta primers went into the PCR. Clones were sequenced by immunoSEQ multiplex PCR, and TCRdb holds only the in-frame ones, with some missing. In the table there are 150,000 to 200,000 clones, 77% of which are singletons. Source material: PBMCs. These receptors all stem from a woman between 40 and 50 years old in good health and CMV-seropositive.

The rearrangement links TRBV11-2 to TRBJ2-1; 8 nucleotides line up with TRBD2. V was clipped by 0 bases and J by 3 bases; unmatched bases: 4. The CDR3 covers 16 residues. Per the germline V gene, CDR1 is SGHAT and CDR2 is FQNNGV. CDR3 coding DNA: TGTGCCAGCAGCTTAGAATCGGGGGGGATCTACAATGAGCAGTTCTTC. Its protein product is CASSLESGGIYNEQFF. The full variable domain, its missing parts supplied by reference TRBV11-2 and TRBJ2-1, is EAGVAQSPRYKIIEKRQSVAFWCNPISGHATLYWYQQILGQGPKLLIQFQNNGVVDDSQLPKDRFSAERLKGVDSTLKIQPAKLEDSAVYLCASSLESGGIYNEQFFGPGTRLTVL.

The V call is TRBV30, the J call TRBJ1-6; 7 bases are a match to TRBD1. Germline lookup yields CDR1 GTSNPN and CDR2 SVGIG (reference sequence). Losses at the gene ends were 5 bases for V and 5 bases for J; bases not matched to a gene: 0. The CDR3 runs to 12 residues. CDR3 amino acids: CAWDRDNSPLHF. The CDR3 region has the DNA TGTGCCTGGGACAGGGATAATTCACCCCTCCACTTT.

Comments on this clone: One end of the junction varies from germline; a read error may be responsible. The V call is TRBV7-9, the J call TRBJ2-3; weak D call: TRBD1 (6 bases). The length of the CDR3 is 15 residues. Germline V gene data show CDR1 as SEHNR and CDR2 as FQNEAQ (reference sequence). DNA for the CDR3: TGTTCCAGCAGTGGGGTGGACAGACCTACAGATACGCAGTATTTT. This sequence encodes CSSSGVDRPTDTQYF.

There are a few counts of this clone. The V call is TRBV30, the J call TRBJ2-7, with D possibly matching TRBD2 (5 bases). This CDR3 is 13 amino acids long. V lost 0 bases and J 6 bases, leaving 12 bases between the germline ends. Germline CDR1 is GTSNPN and CDR2 is SVGIG (reference sequence). The CDR3: CAWSVFEAGEQYF. The CDR3 DNA reads TGTGCCTGGAGTGTATTTGAGGCGGGCGAGCAGTACTTC.

This clone was seen a single time. The rearrangement links TRBV2 to TRBJ1-1, with TRBD1 matching 7 bases. This CDR3 comprises 14 residues. The germline gives CDR1 SNHLY, CDR2 FYNNEI. Germline trimming cut 7 bases from V and 5 bases from J; bases unmatched to any gene: 10. The CDR3 loop reads CASTRTGSRTEAFF. DNA of the CDR3: TGTGCCAGCACCAGGACAGGATCTCGAACTGAAGCTTTCTTT.

As to this clone: Other DNA sequences of this sample code for an identical CDR3. The chain has TRBV5-1 and TRBJ1-1, with a weak D call TRBD1 (6 bases). V was cut by 4 bases and J by 1 base, with 11 bases left in between. Germline V gives CDR1 SGHRS, CDR2 YFSETQ. The CDR3 runs to 14 residues. The CDR3 DNA reads TGCGCCAGCAGCCCTCAGACAGGGAACACTGAAGCTTTCTTT. Residues: CASSPQTGNTEAFF.

The V and J genes are TRBV5-1 and TRBJ2-5; TRBD2 aligns across 12 bases. The junction had 10 bases not matched to a gene; V was cut back by 3 bases and J by 4 bases. CDR1 and CDR2 (germline): SGHRS, YFSETQ. The CDR3 consists of 17 residues. CDR3 coding DNA: TGCGCCAGCAGCTCGCTAGCGGGAGGGCCGACAGCAGAGACCCAGTACTTC. Its translation is CASSSLAGGPTAETQYF.

This clone was observed once. The chain has TRBV18 and TRBJ2-1; D possibly corresponds to TRBD2 (6 bases). The CDR3 consists of 15 residues. Trimming cost V 0 bases and J 12 bases, with 18 bases left between them. Germline loops: CDR1 KGHSH, CDR2 LQKENI. The CDR3 DNA reads as TGTGCCAGCTCACCACCTTCTGGGCCGGGAGTTTGGCAGTTCTTC. It is translated as CASSPPSGPGVWQFF.

This chain connects TRBV5-1 to TRBJ1-5; D unclear. V was pared by 5 bases and J by 6 bases, with 18 bases between. This CDR3 is 15 amino acids long. The germline gives CDR1 SGHRS, CDR2 YFSETQ. The CDR3 loop is CASSIGGIMGQPQHF. Written as DNA, the CDR3 is TGCGCCAGCAGTATCGGAGGGATAATGGGTCAGCCCCAGCATTTT.

The rearrangement uses TRBV4-1 and TRBJ1-4, with no clear D. CDR1 MGHRA and CDR2 YSYEKL come from the germline V gene. This CDR3 spans 11 amino acids. The V gene lost 3 bases and the J gene lost 7 bases, with 3 bases spanning the gap. Here the CDR3 DNA reads TGCGCCAGCAGCCACAGTGAAAAACTGTTTTTT. It translates to CASSHSEKLFF.

The chain couples TRBV6-1 to TRBJ1-5; no reliable D call. There are 15 residues in the CDR3. Trimming left V 7 bases short and J 6 bases short, with 19 bases between. Germline V lookup: CDR1 MNHNS, CDR2 SASEGT. The CDR3 spells CASILTPDTTQPQHF. CDR3 DNA: TGTGCCAGCATCTTAACCCCCGACACGACTCAGCCCCAGCATTTT.

This clone showed up just once. The V gene is TRBV7-2, the J gene TRBJ2-7, with D hard to call. This CDR3 has 11 residues. Germline V gene lookup returns CDR1 SGHTA and CDR2 FQGNSA. The germline V and J ends were trimmed by 4 bases and 2 bases, with 3 bases remaining between them. The CDR3 DNA reads TGTGCCAGCAGCTCGGCCTACGAGCAGTACTTC. Protein product: CASSSAYEQYF.

The sample holds a few counts of this clone. The chain couples TRBV28 to TRBJ2-2; D not certain. Germline V gives CDR1 MDHEN, CDR2 SYDVKM. The CDR3 consists of 13 residues. V was pared by 5 bases and J by 3 bases, with 7 bases between. CDR3 coding DNA: TGTGCCAGCAGTCAAATCCACACCGGGGAGCTGTTTTTT. It specifies CASSQIHTGELFF.

As to this clone: The identical CDR3 is also encoded by other nucleotide sequences in the sample. This CDR3 reads CAWSVSPTFRGSGNTIYF. The CDR3 bases are TGTGCCTGGAGTGTATCCCCAACCTTCAGGGGGTCTGGAAACACCATATATTTT. The V gene is TRBV30, the J gene TRBJ1-3, with 7 bases matching TRBD1. V lost 0 bases and J lost 1; bases outside the gene matches: 12. Germline V gene sequence: CDR1 GTSNPN, CDR2 SVGIG (reference sequence). The CDR3 sequence is 18 residues long.